This TCR beta chain originates from a study of T-cell memory formation after mild COVID-19. TCRdb reprocessed the 5' RACE reads via MiXCR and lists one record per CDR3 protein. This table holds roughly 450,000 distinct CDR3 sequences, approximately 18% found once. Per the germline V gene, CDR1 is MGHRA and CDR2 is YSYEKL. This CDR3 spans 15 amino acids. Trimming took off 3 bases at V and 4 bases at J, with 13 bases between the two ends. The sequenced sample was PBMCs or a T cell subset sorted from them (not recorded which). The TCR originated in an adult woman who had mild COVID-19 (a few samples of this study predate the infection). Cell type and time point are not known. This sequence joins TRBV4-1 and TRBJ2-1; D call uncertain. The CDR3 region has the DNA TGCGCCAGCAGCCAGGGGTCTCAGTATTACAATGAGCAGTTCTTC. It translates to CASSQGSQYYNEQFF.